One sample yielded the 23 T cell receptor beta chains listed below, sequenced in a study of T cells in Graves' hyperthyroidism and ophthalmopathy. Researchers amplified the TCR beta CDR3 regions from RNA transcripts. When the TCR CDR3 underwent first-round RT-PCR, the HTBI primer set was used. TCRdb re-called the multiplex PCR reads through MiXCR, storing one row per CDR3 protein. This table holds around 600,000 distinct CDR3 sequences, 13% to 15% found once. The sequenced sample consisted of blood. Receptors originate from a woman in her forties or fifties with Graves' ophthalmopathy.

In this sample, this clonotype turned up many times. The genes are TRBV11-1 and TRBJ2-7, with D maybe TRBD2 (5 bases). The CDR3 has 14 amino acids. Germline CDR1 reads SGHAT; CDR2 reads FQDESV (reference sequence). The V and J ends lost 0 bases and 3 bases respectively, with 9 bases between them. The CDR3 DNA is TGTGCCAGCAGCTTAGCGCGGGCAGACTACGAGCAGTACTTC. Translated, it gives CASSLARADYEQYF.

This clonotype was counted a few times. Here the CDR3 DNA reads TGTGCCAGCAGTTACGCCCAAGTTAGGGTGCCCGGGGAGCTGTTTTTT. Its translation: CASSYAQVRVPGELFF. The chain employs TRBV6-6 and TRBJ2-2; D is unresolved. Germline V lookup: CDR1 MNHNY, CDR2 SVGAGI (reference sequence). Trimming pared 2 bases from V and 6 bases from J, leaving 16 bases between. This CDR3 has 16 residues.

This clonotype was counted many times. The rearrangement links TRBV28 to TRBJ2-5; 7 positions match TRBD1. In germline, CDR1 is MDHEN, CDR2 SYDVKM. Losses at the gene ends were 3 bases for V and 2 bases for J; bases not matched to a gene: 15. CDR3 length: 18 residues. The CDR3 sequence is CASSLKFRQGTFQETQYF. In nucleotides, the CDR3 is TGTGCCAGCAGTTTGAAGTTCAGACAGGGCACTTTTCAAGAGACCCAGTACTTC. Based on the CDR3 plus reference TRBV28 and TRBJ2-5, the full variable domain is DVKVTQSSRYLVKRTGEKVFLECVQDMDHENMFWYRQDPGLGLRLIYFSYDVKMKEKGDIPEGYSVSREKKERFSLILESASTNQTSMYLCASSLKFRQGTFQETQYFGPGTRLLVL.

This clonotype has ten or more counts. The CDR3 nucleotides read TGTGCCAGCAGCCGGACAGGGGGCTCCTACAATGAGCAGTTCTTC. Protein sequence: CASSRTGGSYNEQFF. This rearrangement joins TRBV7-3 to TRBJ2-1; 10 bases map to TRBD1. The V gene end was trimmed by 5 bases and the J gene end by 0 bases; junction bases not matched to a gene: 1. Germline CDR1 reads SGHTA; CDR2 reads FQGTGA. The CDR3 covers 15 residues.

This sequence joins TRBV20-1 and TRBJ2-4, with TRBD1 matching over 10 bases. Germline V lookup: CDR1 DFQATT, CDR2 SNEGSKA (reference sequence). The CDR3 length is 15 residues. The junction had 6 bases not matched to a gene; V was cut back by 0 bases and J by 7 bases. CDR3 sequence: CSAREPGQGMNIQYF. In DNA form, the CDR3 reads TGCAGTGCTAGAGAACCGGGACAGGGGATGAACATTCAGTACTTC.

Relative to its sample, this clonotype is large. The chain recombines TRBV13 with TRBJ2-7; tentatively, D is TRBD1 (5 bases). The CDR3 has 13 residues. The germline V gene has CDR1 PRHDT and CDR2 FYEKMQ (reference sequence). The V end lost 8 bases, the J end lost 5 bases, and 16 bases lay between the germline ends. CDR3 protein: CASGWQGDDEQYF. The DNA for the CDR3 is TGTGCCAGCGGTTGGCAGGGTGACGACGAGCAGTACTTC.

At least ten counts were recorded for this clonotype. The CDR3 nucleotides read TGCAGTGCCCATCAGGTGGTGGGCTCCTACAATGAGCAGTTCTTC. The encoded protein is CSAHQVVGSYNEQFF. The chain employs TRBV20-1 and TRBJ2-1; D uncertain. The CDR3 is 15 residues long. CDR1 is DFQATT and CDR2 is SNEGSKA in the germline V gene (reference sequence). The V gene lost 6 bases and the J gene lost 0 bases, with 15 bases spanning the gap.

This clonotype was seen many times. The chain employs TRBV3-1 and TRBJ2-2; TRBD2 is a possible D gene (5 bases). The CDR3 totals 14 residues. Per germline, CDR1 LGHDT and CDR2 YNNKEL (reference sequence). Trimming cost V 8 bases and J 1 base, with 11 bases left between them. CDR3 coding DNA: TGTGCCAGCGGGTTCCGGGGGAACACCGGGGAGCTGTTTTTT. Translation gives CASGFRGNTGELFF.

The rearrangement joins TRBV19 to TRBJ2-2, with TRBD2 identical over 15 bases. V lost 7 bases and J lost 4; bases outside the gene matches: 7. The CDR3 loop spans 17 amino acids. Germline CDR1 reads LNHDA; CDR2 reads SQIVND (reference sequence). The CDR3 spells CASIAAGLAGGTGELFF. The DNA for the CDR3 is TGTGCCAGTATTGCCGCGGGACTAGCGGGAGGCACCGGGGAGCTGTTTTTT.

This clonotype was found a few times. The chain links TRBV20-1 to TRBJ2-5; perhaps TRBD1 as D (5 bases). Germline lookup yields CDR1 DFQATT and CDR2 SNEGSKA (reference sequence). This CDR3 spans 14 amino acids. Trimming removed 5 bases at V and 5 bases at J, with 18 bases between. The CDR3 spells CSALKTAFSETQYF. The CDR3 DNA follows: TGCAGTGCTCTTAAGACAGCATTTAGTGAGACCCAGTACTTC.

This clonotype was recorded at least ten times. This chain links TRBV30 with TRBJ1-2; D is possibly TRBD1 (5 bases). This CDR3 region has 12 residues. The germline CDR1 and CDR2 sequences are GTSNPN and SVGIG (reference sequence). Between the trimmed V and J ends, which lost 3 bases and 4 bases, there was a span of 9 bases. As DNA, the CDR3 is TGTGCCTGGAGGCGGGGGACCTATGGCTACACCTTC. Residues: CAWRRGTYGYTF.

Note on this clonotype: This may be a read error: a much more frequent sequence differs by one nucleotide. This rearrangement joins TRBV20-1 to TRBJ2-7, with D unresolved. There are 15 residues in the CDR3. The germline V gene has CDR1 DFQATT and CDR2 SNEGSKA (reference sequence). DNA for the CDR3: TGCAGTGCTAGAGATCAGTCTGGGGTCTCCTACGAGCAGTGCTTC. It translates to CSARDQSGVSYEQCF.

This clonotype came up many times. This may be a read error, as it is one base from a much larger clone. This chain joins TRBV5-1 and TRBJ2-1, with 9 bases aligning to TRBD2. V lost 0 bases to trimming and J lost 2 bases; unmatched junction nucleotides: 0. Germline assignment: CDR1 SGHRS and CDR2 YFSETQ. The CDR3 covers 15 residues. The CDR3 protein is CASSLASGAYNEQFF. The CDR3 nucleotides are TGCGCCAGCAGCTTGGCTAGCGGGGCCTACAATGAGCAGTTCTTC.

The chain is built from TRBV29-1 and TRBJ1-6, with 8 bases matching TRBD1. Per germline, CDR1 SQVTM and CDR2 ANQGSEA. The CDR3 is made up of 13 amino acids. The V and J ends lost 7 bases and 14 bases, in that order; junction bases with no gene match: 13. CDR3 in DNA: TGCAGCGCCCTGGACAGGGCAGGGGGGGCCCTCCACTTT. Amino acids: CSALDRAGGALHF.

A remark on this clonotype: A clone one base away is much larger, so this may be a read error. The chain links TRBV6-2 or TRBV6-3 to TRBJ2-3; 7 nucleotides align to TRBD2. Losses at the gene ends were 1 base for V and 5 bases for J; bases not matched to a gene: 3. This CDR3 contains 14 residues. Germline V gene lookup returns CDR1 MNHEY and CDR2 SVGEGT. In DNA form, the CDR3 reads TGTGCCAGCAGTTACTGGGAGGGTGGAGATACGCAGTATTTT. Encoded protein: CASSYWEGGDTQYF.

The V gene is TRBV2, the J gene TRBJ1-3; TRBD1 might be the D (5 bases). Germline CDR1 SNHLY, CDR2 FYNNEI. The CDR3 has 16 residues. Between the trimmed V and J ends, which lost 4 bases and 0 bases, there was a span of 13 bases. The CDR3 reads CASSVEGSNSGNTIYF. The DNA of the CDR3 is TGTGCCAGCAGTGTTGAGGGGTCTAACTCTGGAAACACCATATATTTT.

About this clonotype: Being one base from a much bigger clone, this may be a read error. The gene calls are TRBV6-1 and TRBJ1-1, with 7 bases aligning to TRBD1. The CDR3 covers 15 residues. Germline V CDR1 and CDR2: MNHNS, SASEGT. Trimming cost V 6 bases and J 0 bases; bases outside gene matches: 7. CDR3: CASSPHRGVNTEAFF. CDR3 nucleotides: TGTGCCAGCAGCCCACACAGGGGCGTGAACACTGAAGCTTTCTTT.

The V call is TRBV5-6, the J call TRBJ2-4, with D uncertain. Germline CDR1 SGHDT, CDR2 YYEEEE. The V end was cut by 4 bases, the J end by 0 bases, with 14 bases between. This CDR3 spans 16 amino acids. CDR3 sequence reads: CASSKSIQLAKNIQYF. The DNA for the CDR3 is TGTGCCAGCAGCAAATCAATACAGCTAGCCAAAAACATTCAGTACTTC.

This clonotype has ten or more counts. The CDR3 sequence is CASSQGGLARSYEQYF. CDR3 in DNA: TGTGCCAGCAGCCAAGGAGGACTAGCGCGCTCCTACGAGCAGTACTTC. The chain links TRBV3-1 to TRBJ2-7; 9 bases line up with TRBD2. V lost 1 base and J lost 0; bases outside the gene matches: 4. The CDR3 has 16 residues. CDR1 LGHDT and CDR2 YNNKEL come from the germline V gene (reference sequence).

The table lists this clonotype with a few counts. V usage is TRBV6-1 and J usage is TRBJ1-4; D is unclear. CDR3 length: 15 amino acids. V lost 5 bases to trimming and J lost 6 bases, with 16 bases between them. Looked up from germline, CDR1 is MNHNS and CDR2 is SASEGT. CDR3 in amino acids: CASSFHGIGDEKLFF. As DNA, the CDR3 is TGTGCCAGCAGTTTCCACGGTATAGGAGATGAAAAACTGTTTTTT.

This rearrangement joins TRBV4-3 to TRBJ2-3; 12 bases match TRBD2. The V segment lost 0 bases and the J segment 6 bases; nucleotides outside the gene matches: 16. Germline-derived CDR1 and CDR2 are LGHNA and YSLEER. The CDR3 covers 20 residues. CDR3 amino acids: CASSQDQVRGLAGKVDTQYF. The CDR3 DNA follows: TGCGCCAGCAGCCAAGATCAGGTCAGAGGACTAGCGGGAAAGGTTGATACGCAGTATTTT.

This sequence joins TRBV12-3 or TRBV12-4 and TRBJ2-1; D is tentatively TRBD1 or TRBD2 (5 bases each). V was cut by 6 bases and J by 9 bases, with 9 bases left in between. The CDR3 consists of 11 residues. The CDR3 DNA follows: TGTGCCAGCAGCAGGGAGTTTGAGCAGTTCTTC. This gives the protein CASSREFEQFF.

This clonotype occurred a few times. CDR3: CAISLGDYGYTF. CDR3 nucleotides: TGTGCCATCAGTCTAGGGGACTATGGCTACACCTTC. The V call is TRBV10-3, the J call TRBJ1-2; tentatively, D is TRBD1 (5 bases). V shed 5 bases and J shed 3 bases, with 7 bases lying between them. The CDR3 runs to 12 residues. Germline lookup yields CDR1 ENHRY and CDR2 SYGVKD.